These T cell receptor beta chains were read from a single sample in a study of regulatory T cells in long-lasting Graves disease. Via MiXCR, TCRdb re-called the multiplex PCR reads, giving one row per CDR3 protein. The sample carries around 500,000 distinct CDR3 sequences, roughly 14% recorded once. The sample was also reused in another study, on T cells in Graves' hyperthyroidism and ophthalmopathy.

Sample: peripheral blood mononuclear cells (PBMCs), taken at new diagnosis, from a patient treated with antithyroid drugs. Source of these receptors: a man aged 25 to 45 with Graves disease. Both conserved end residues are part of each CDR3. The D gene is left open where the match is weak. Clone size appears in some rows only: once, few, many, or a class for an expanded clone.

j_call clone_size v_call d_call cdr3_aa cdr3_nt
TRBJ2-5 NA TRBV11-2 NA CASSLFFAGGQETQYF TGTGCCAGCAGCTTATTTTTTGCGGGCGGCCAAGAGACCCAGTACTTC
TRBJ2-3 many TRBV2 NA CASSEVAVDTQYF TGTGCCAGCAGTGAAGTGGCCGTAGATACGCAGTATTTT
TRBJ2-2 many TRBV27 NA CASNIRGNTGELFF TGTGCCAGCAACATTCGGGGGAACACCGGGGAGCTGTTTTTT
TRBJ1-4 many TRBV6-5 NA CASSYSRRASGEKLFF TGTGCCAGCAGTTACTCGAGGCGCGCTTCAGGGGAAAAACTGTTTTTT
TRBJ1-2 many TRBV6-5 TRBD1 CASSSYGGQGYGYTF TGTGCCAGCAGTTCCTATGGGGGACAGGGCTATGGCTACACCTTC
TRBJ2-2 many TRBV12-3/TRBV12-4 NA CASNSGRNTGELFF TGTGCCAGCAATTCGGGCCGGAACACCGGGGAGCTGTTTTTT
TRBJ2-3 many TRBV6-2/TRBV6-3 NA CASFSGWPDTQYF TGTGCCAGCTTCTCGGGGTGGCCAGATACGCAGTATTTT
TRBJ1-5 NA TRBV4-2 NA CASSQAQGHGGGNQPQHF TGTGCCAGCAGCCAAGCTCAGGGACACGGCGGGGGAAATCAGCCCCAGCATTTT
TRBJ2-5 NA TRBV5-1 NA CASSRSYQETQYF TGCGCCAGCAGCCGTTCGTACCAAGAGACCCAGTACTTC
TRBJ2-1 NA TRBV18 TRBD2 CASSDPGLAGFDNEQFF TGTGCCAGCTCAGACCCGGGACTAGCGGGATTTGACAATGAGCAGTTCTTC
TRBJ2-5 many TRBV20-1 TRBD2 CSAEGLPLGPQETQYF TGCAGTGCAGAGGGACTACCTTTGGGGCCACAAGAGACCCAGTACTTC
TRBJ1-1 few TRBV13 NA CASSPGLEGITEAFF TGTGCCAGCAGCCCAGGGCTCGAGGGTATCACTGAAGCTTTCTTT
TRBJ2-3 few TRBV24-1 NA CATSDRRDTQGDTQYF TGTGCCACCAGTGACCGCCGGGACACCCAGGGAGATACGCAGTATTTT
TRBJ2-2 NA TRBV5-1 TRBD1 CASQGAGELFF TGCGCCAGCCAGGGGGCCGGGGAGCTGTTTTTT
TRBJ2-7 NA TRBV7-3 TRBD1 CASSRGQTAYEQYF TGTGCCAGCAGCCGGGGACAGACGGCCTACGAGCAGTACTTC
TRBJ2-1 many TRBV7-6 NA CASSLSHTISYNEQFF TGTGCCAGCAGCCTCTCTCATACAATTTCCTACAATGAGCAGTTCTTC
TRBJ2-2 NA TRBV24-1 NA CATSANRNTGELFF TGTGCCACCAGTGCAAATCGGAACACCGGGGAGCTGTTTTTT
TRBJ1-6 few TRBV3-1 NA CASSYGPGANNSPLHF TGTGCCAGCAGCTACGGCCCGGGGGCCAATAATTCACCCCTCCACTTT
TRBJ1-2 few TRBV9 TRBD1 CASSEEGQGEGYTF TGTGCCAGCAGCGAGGAGGGACAGGGTGAAGGCTACACCTTC
TRBJ1-1 many TRBV20-1 NA CSAREGVLHTEAFF TGCAGTGCTAGAGAGGGCGTACTGCACACTGAAGCTTTCTTT
TRBJ2-7 many TRBV7-8 NA CASSHPDTGYEQYF TGTGCCAGCAGCCACCCGGACACAGGCTACGAGCAGTACTTC
TRBJ1-5 NA TRBV7-8 NA CASSLEGGRDQPQHF TGTGCCAGCAGCTTAGAGGGGGGTAGGGACCAGCCCCAGCATTTT